These T cell receptor beta chains were read from a single sample in a study of technical replicates of blood from several donors. Libraries were prepared by immunoSEQ multiplex PCR; TCRdb keeps only in-frame clonotypes and omits some of them. This table holds 9,500 to 15,000 clones, around three quarters found once. The sample comprised PBMCs. These receptors were collected from a human donor in good health. The conserved cysteine and the conserved F or W are not part of the CDR3 here. The order of the fields is J gene, CDR3 length, V gene, CDR3 protein.

j_call: TRBJ2-7
cdr3_length: 13
v_call: TRBV7-2
cdr3_aa: ASSRPTGKLHEQY

j_call: TRBJ1-3
cdr3_length: 12
v_call: TRBV29-1
cdr3_aa: SVDSQVSGNTIY

j_call: TRBJ2-5
cdr3_length: 12
v_call: TRBV18
cdr3_aa: ASSDQGQGGTQY

j_call: TRBJ2-5
cdr3_length: 11
v_call: TRBV29-1
cdr3_aa: SGIESGQETQY

j_call: TRBJ2-7
cdr3_length: 12
v_call: TRBV11-2
cdr3_aa: ASSFTSGRYEQY

j_call: TRBJ2-1
cdr3_length: 10
v_call: TRBV6-1
cdr3_aa: ASTELAGEQF

j_call: TRBJ2-5
cdr3_length: 8
v_call: TRBV29-1
cdr3_aa: SVHPGTQY

j_call: TRBJ2-2
cdr3_length: 12
v_call: TRBV9
cdr3_aa: ASQGGGTTGELF

j_call: TRBJ1-3
cdr3_length: 13
v_call: TRBV27
cdr3_aa: ASSSSGTDLYTIY

j_call: TRBJ2-7
cdr3_length: 10
v_call: TRBV2
cdr3_aa: ASSQQSYEQY

j_call: TRBJ2-3
cdr3_length: 15
v_call: TRBV4-1
cdr3_aa: ASSQEAATGGTDTQY

j_call: TRBJ1-4
cdr3_length: 15
v_call: TRBV7-9
cdr3_aa: ASKKGQGAVGDEKLF

j_call: TRBJ2-7
cdr3_length: 10
v_call: TRBV5-8
cdr3_aa: ASSWTGGEQY

j_call: TRBJ2-3
cdr3_length: 12
v_call: TRBV7-6
cdr3_aa: ASSFTGGADTQY

j_call: TRBJ2-3
cdr3_length: 12
v_call: TRBV19
cdr3_aa: ASTQTGGPHTQY

j_call: TRBJ1-4
cdr3_length: 14
v_call: TRBV7-9
cdr3_aa: ASSLVGAGGNEKLF

j_call: TRBJ1-1
cdr3_length: 13
v_call: TRBV5-1
cdr3_aa: ASSPLSVINTEAF

j_call: TRBJ2-1
cdr3_length: 14
v_call: TRBV27
cdr3_aa: ASSFLGQAKDNEQF

j_call: TRBJ1-1
cdr3_length: 11
v_call: TRBV6-5
cdr3_aa: ASSLQGETEAF

j_call: TRBJ1-2
cdr3_length: 6
v_call: TRBV30
cdr3_aa: ACNGYT

j_call: TRBJ1-4
cdr3_length: 12
v_call: TRBV7-8
cdr3_aa: ASRGWVTNEKLF

j_call: TRBJ2-1
cdr3_length: 10
v_call: TRBV30
cdr3_aa: AWSDGSNEQF

j_call: TRBJ2-7
cdr3_length: 13
v_call: TRBV19
cdr3_aa: ASSILAGAGYEQY

j_call: TRBJ2-2
cdr3_length: 11
v_call: TRBV5-5
cdr3_aa: ASSRSGIGELF

j_call: TRBJ2-5
cdr3_length: 9
v_call: TRBV6-4
cdr3_aa: ASAGRETQY

j_call: TRBJ2-7
cdr3_length: 14
v_call: TRBV10-1
cdr3_aa: ASSEKFGSSSYEQY

j_call: TRBJ1-4
cdr3_length: 11
v_call: TRBV5-1
cdr3_aa: ASGREDNEKLF

j_call: TRBJ1-2
cdr3_length: 11
v_call: TRBV18
cdr3_aa: ASSRDRVDGYT

j_call: TRBJ2-7
cdr3_length: 14
v_call: TRBV16
cdr3_aa: ASSPHGGTVSYEQY

j_call: TRBJ2-3
cdr3_length: 13
v_call: TRBV6-5
cdr3_aa: ASSGLAGGADTQY

j_call: TRBJ2-7
cdr3_length: 13
v_call: TRBV18
cdr3_aa: ASSPSRDRGHGQY

j_call: TRBJ2-7
cdr3_length: 11
v_call: TRBV28
cdr3_aa: ASSFQLSYEQY

j_call: TRBJ2-1
cdr3_length: 12
v_call: TRBV6-1
cdr3_aa: ASRAGLHGNEQF

j_call: TRBJ2-4
cdr3_length: 13
v_call: TRBV7-2
cdr3_aa: ASSLAQGAKNIQY

j_call: TRBJ1-2
cdr3_length: 11
v_call: TRBV27
cdr3_aa: ASRLTGGNGYT

j_call: TRBJ2-2
cdr3_length: 14
v_call: TRBV6-1
cdr3_aa: ASSEAQLAVTGELF

j_call: TRBJ2-3
cdr3_length: 16
v_call: TRBV10-1
cdr3_aa: ASSGDLIARALRDTQY